Presented here are 21 T cell receptor beta chains from one specimen sequenced in a study of metastatic and nonmetastatic thyroid tumors. Among the patients, none had received any treatment before thyroid surgery. MiXCR re-clonotyped the PCR reads for TCRdb. The data show about 38,000 clones, with roughly 45% seen just once and around 22% held by the top ten. The sequenced sample was tumor tissue. These receptors all come from a male donor with papillary thyroid cancer or a benign thyroid nodule (not recorded which). Some clones in this sample may be carry-over from other donors' samples.

Many counts were recorded for this clone. This rearrangement joins TRBV9 to TRBJ2-2; D tentatively reads TRBD1 or TRBD2 (6 bases each). Germline V CDR1 and CDR2: SGDLS, YYNGEE. Trimming left V 3 bases short and J 4 bases short, with 13 bases between. The CDR3 extends over 15 amino acids. The CDR3, as DNA: TGTGCCAGCAGCGCCCACGGGGGCGGCACCGGGGAGCTGTTTTTT. Translated: CASSAHGGGTGELFF.

This clone was detected only a few times. The chain couples TRBV2 to TRBJ1-4; TRBD1 agrees at 7 bases. Germline-derived CDR1 and CDR2 are SNHLY and FYNNEI. Trimming at V came to 9 bases and at J to 2 bases, leaving 6 bases not matched to a gene. The CDR3 runs 14 residues. The CDR3 loop reads CASTLDRTNEKLFF. The CDR3 nucleotides are TGTGCCAGTACCTTGGACAGGACTAATGAAAAACTGTTTTTT. The full variable domain, its missing parts supplied by reference TRBV2 and TRBJ1-4, is EPEVTQTPSHQVTQMGQEVILRCVPISNHLYFYWYRQILGQKVEFLVSFYNNEISEKSEIFDDQFSVERPDGSNFTLKIRSTKLEDSAMYFCASTLDRTNEKLFFGSGTQLSVL.

Worth noting for this clone: The junction differs from germline at one of its ends, possibly a read error. The chain couples TRBV20-1 to TRBJ2-1; TRBD2 agrees at 8 bases. The CDR3 spans 11 residues. CDR1 DFQATT and CDR2 SNEGSKA come from the germline V gene (reference sequence). CDR3 region: CSAMVRREVRF. DNA of the CDR3: TGCAGTGCGATGGTCCGGCGGGAGGTGCGCTTC.

This clone was detected only once. The V call is TRBV4-1, the J call TRBJ2-1; 12 bases line up with TRBD2. V lost 0 bases to trimming and J lost 7 bases; unmatched junction nucleotides: 10. CDR3 length: 18 residues. Germline V gene data show CDR1 as MGHRA and CDR2 as YSYEKL. CDR3 nucleotide sequence: TGCGCCAGCAGCCAAGAACTAGCGGGAGGCTTCCGTGAGAATGAGCAGTTCTTC. Protein sequence: CASSQELAGGFRENEQFF.

V is TRBV20-1 and J is TRBJ2-1, with 9 nucleotides matching TRBD2. In germline, CDR1 is DFQATT, CDR2 SNEGSKA (reference sequence). This CDR3 region has 15 residues. Losses at the gene ends were 2 bases for V and 8 bases for J; bases not matched to a gene: 10. DNA for the CDR3: TGCAGTGCTAGACCACCGGGACTAGCTCCTTATGAGCAGTTCTTC. Translation gives CSARPPGLAPYEQFF.

The table lists this clone with a few counts. The chain combines TRBV6-6 with TRBJ1-3; D call uncertain. The CDR3 is 16 amino acids. Germline V lookup: CDR1 MNHNY, CDR2 SVGAGI (reference sequence). The V and J ends lost 0 bases and 0 bases respectively, with 9 bases between them. Here the CDR3 reads CASSYSRPFSGNTIYF. Here the CDR3 DNA reads TGTGCCAGCAGTTACTCGAGGCCTTTCTCTGGAAACACCATATATTTT.

This clone was counted a few times. The chain couples TRBV6-1 to TRBJ1-2, with D possibly TRBD1 on 5 matching bases. The germline gives CDR1 MNHNS, CDR2 SASEGT. This CDR3 is built from 12 residues. The V gene lost 6 bases and the J gene lost 9 bases, with 14 bases spanning the gap. The CDR3: CASRPGIWCYTF. DNA for the CDR3: TGTGCCAGCAGGCCAGGGATCTGGTGCTACACCTTC.

The CDR3 sequence: CSAPGLGLAYEQYF. CDR3 coding DNA: TGCAGTGCGCCAGGACTAGGCTTAGCTTACGAGCAGTACTTC. V gene TRBV20-1 combines with J gene TRBJ2-7; 7 nucleotides line up with TRBD2. V gave up 6 bases and J gave up 4 bases; unmatched junction bases: 12. The CDR3 runs 14 residues. Germline lookup yields CDR1 DFQATT and CDR2 SNEGSKA (reference sequence).

By share, this clone counts as medium-sized (0.01 to 0.1%). V is TRBV4-2 and J is TRBJ1-3; D call uncertain. Germline V gene lookup returns CDR1 LGHNA and CDR2 YNFKEQ. Trimming stripped 3 bases from V and 0 bases from J, with 6 bases between. CDR3 length equals 14 residues. CDR3 region: CASSQGDSGNTIYF. The CDR3 DNA sequence: TGTGCCAGCAGCCAGGGAGACTCTGGAAACACCATATATTTT.

The chain joins TRBV5-1 to TRBJ2-7; 7 nucleotides line up with TRBD1. This CDR3 is built from 15 residues. Germline V lookup: CDR1 SGHRS, CDR2 YFSETQ. Trimming cost V 4 bases and J 5 bases; bases outside gene matches: 12. CDR3 amino acids: CASSPKGATPHEQYF. CDR3 in DNA: TGCGCCAGCAGCCCCAAGGGGGCGACGCCCCACGAGCAGTACTTC.

This chain connects TRBV3-1 to TRBJ2-2; TRBD2 matches at 8 bases. There are 17 residues in the CDR3. Germline trimming cut 2 bases from V and 1 base from J; bases unmatched to any gene: 6. CDR1 and CDR2 from the germline V gene are LGHDT and YNNKEL (reference sequence). The DNA of the CDR3 is TGTGCCAGCAGCCAACCAGGACTAGCCGAGAACACCGGGGAGCTGTTTTTT. It yields the protein CASSQPGLAENTGELFF.

The chain has TRBV20-1 and TRBJ2-1; 9 bases match TRBD2. The V gene end was trimmed by 6 bases and the J gene end by 4 bases; junction bases not matched to a gene: 7. Germline V CDR1 and CDR2: DFQATT, SNEGSKA (reference sequence). CDR3 length: 14 residues. DNA of the CDR3: TGCAGTGCCCAGAGCGGGAGGATGTACAATGAGCAGTTCTTC. It is translated as CSAQSGRMYNEQFF.

The V and J genes are TRBV18 and TRBJ2-1; 8 bases match TRBD2. The V gene's germline CDR1 is KGHSH and CDR2 LQKENI. The CDR3 has 16 amino acids. J gave up 13 bases and V 0 bases, and 14 bases lay outside the gene matches. In nucleotides, the CDR3 is TGTGCCAGCTCACCACCGAACAGCGGGAGCCGGGGGCAACAGTTCTTC. Translating it yields CASSPPNSGSRGQQFF.

V and J are TRBV11-3 and TRBJ2-5, with a tentative D call TRBD2 (6 bases). From germline, CDR1 is SGHNT and CDR2 YENEEA. Between the trimmed V and J ends, which lost 1 base and 7 bases, there was a span of 10 bases. The CDR3 is made up of 13 amino acids. CDR3 protein: CASSLGPGGTQYF. DNA for the CDR3: TGTGCCAGCAGCTTAGGACCCGGGGGGACCCAGTACTTC.

The CDR3, as DNA: TGTGCCAGCAGTGAAGTAACGGGCTCTCAAGAGACCCAGTACTTC. Translating gives CASSEVTGSQETQYF. V usage is TRBV6-1 and J usage is TRBJ2-5; D is unresolved. The CDR3 runs to 15 residues. The V gene lost 1 base and the J gene lost 2 bases, with 11 bases spanning the gap. Germline V lookup: CDR1 MNHNS, CDR2 SASEGT.

The V and J genes are TRBV18 and TRBJ2-2; D remains ambiguous. Germline values: CDR1 KGHSH, CDR2 LQKENI. V was pared by 8 bases and J by 7 bases, with 14 bases between. The CDR3 is 13 residues long. The CDR3, as DNA: TGTGCCAGCGAACGCGCAGCCAGCGGGGAGCTGTTTTTT. Amino acid sequence: CASERAASGELFF.

This clone was counted only a few times. The chain carries TRBV19 and TRBJ1-1, with D hard to call. The ends were cut back, 8 bases at V and 1 base at J, with 11 bases in the middle. From germline, CDR1 is LNHDA and CDR2 SQIVND (reference sequence). This CDR3 comprises 13 residues. CDR3 nucleotides: TGTGCCAGTGGTAAGGCCAAGAACACTGAAGCTTTCTTT. Its translation is CASGKAKNTEAFF.

The chain carries TRBV11-2 and TRBJ2-7; 7 nucleotides line up with TRBD1. Trimming at V came to 3 bases and at J to 0 bases, leaving 11 bases not matched to a gene. The CDR3 sequence is 17 residues long. Germline V gives CDR1 SGHAT, CDR2 FQNNGV. CDR3 sequence (DNA): TGTGCCAGCAGCTTCCTACTCACAGGGGCTAGCTCCTACGAGCAGTACTTC. Its protein is CASSFLLTGASSYEQYF.

This clone counts as medium-sized (0.01 to 0.1%). The chain uses TRBV11-2 and TRBJ1-1; D not resolved. Trimming removed 6 bases from V and 5 bases from J, with 13 bases in between. The CDR3 has 13 amino acids. CDR1 is SGHAT and CDR2 is FQNNGV in the germline V gene. The CDR3 sequence: CASSFQQRTEAFF. The CDR3 DNA reads as TGTGCCAGCAGTTTCCAACAGAGGACTGAAGCTTTCTTT.

V usage is TRBV19 and J usage is TRBJ2-1, with 8 bases that match TRBD1. Trimming removed 5 bases from V and 8 bases from J; junction bases left unmatched: 11. CDR3 length equals 15 residues. Germline CDR1 and CDR2: LNHDA and SQIVND (reference sequence). The CDR3 DNA is TGTGCCAGTAGTCCTTGGACAGGGAAAGCGGATGAGCAGTTCTTC. It yields the protein CASSPWTGKADEQFF.

In this sample, this clone turned up a few times. The rearrangement joins TRBV6-2 or TRBV6-3 to TRBJ1-6; 8 nucleotides align to TRBD1. The germline V gene encodes CDR1 MNHEY and CDR2 SVGEGT. V lost 4 bases and J lost 7; bases outside the gene matches: 12. The CDR3 runs to 17 residues. CDR3 bases: TGTGCCAGCAGTTCCACTACTTCGGGACAGGCAAATTCACCCCTCCACTTT. Protein sequence: CASSSTTSGQANSPLHF.